Listed below are T cell receptor beta chains from one sample, sequenced in a study of blood T cell repertoires in COVID-19. Method: immunoSEQ multiplex PCR; TCRdb's copy keeps in-frame clones and lacks some. The sample includes around 300,000 clones, about 85% of them seen just once. What was sequenced was PBMCs or T cells enriched from blood (not recorded which). The receptors stem from a woman between 45 and 60 years old who had recovered from COVID-19. CDR3s include the opening cysteine and the closing phenylalanine or tryptophan.

CSAYRDYEQYF TRBJ2-7 TRBV20-1
CATSLRDRDDQETQYF TRBJ2-5 TRBV15
CASSHETSGGDEQYF TRBJ2-7 TRBV3-1/TRBV3-2
CASSSGLQETQYF TRBJ2-5 TRBV5-1
CASSGRDSSEQYF TRBJ2-7 TRBV11-3
CASSFRTGGTGELFF TRBJ2-2 TRBV5-4
CASSLVQTSGPYEQYF TRBJ2-7 TRBV11-2
CASSPGRGEQYF TRBJ2-7 TRBV18
CSVQQGVGSPLHF TRBJ1-6 TRBV29-1
CAWSVGTGDEKLFF TRBJ1-4 TRBV30
CASSTGFPSYEQYF TRBJ2-7 TRBV19
CASSTGTGDYNSPLHF TRBJ1-6 TRBV19
CASSLIGGTRAFF TRBJ1-1 TRBV5-8
CASTGRGTGNQETQYF TRBJ2-5 TRBV2
CASGLGDRIHYGYTF TRBJ1-2 TRBV12-5
CASRVLARNTEAFF TRBJ1-1 TRBV27
CAAGWYTGELFF TRBJ2-2 TRBV6-5
CAWGPAGRSPLHF TRBJ1-6 TRBV30
CAIPRGGTQYF TRBJ2-3 TRBV11-2
CASSYGSNQPQHF TRBJ1-5 TRBV6-2/TRBV6-3
CASSLALGQLSGNTIYF TRBJ1-3 TRBV7-6
CASRGGPGSYGYTF TRBJ1-2 TRBV28
CASSPHRDNQPQHF TRBJ1-5 TRBV6-5
CASSDRPGNEQFF TRBJ2-1 TRBV6-1
CASRDGTSGEQFF TRBJ2-1 TRBV12-3/TRBV12-4
CASKRGGFNYGYTF TRBJ1-2 TRBV5-1
CASSSLTGTLDGYTF TRBJ1-2 TRBV7-2
CASRPGTGGQPQHF TRBJ1-5 TRBV28
CASSGLDSTLEFF TRBJ2-1 TRBV28
CAWGRAGTGKYYGYTF TRBJ1-2 TRBV30
CASSPRGVARADTQYF TRBJ2-3 TRBV7-9
CASSPQSGGPRGTGELFF TRBJ2-2 TRBV5-1
CASSSLTRRGNEQFF TRBJ2-1 TRBV27
CASSGVGGITYNEQFF TRBJ2-1 TRBV28
CASSSQESGANVLTF TRBJ2-6 TRBV7-9
CASSYAGNQETQYF TRBJ2-5 TRBV7-7
CASSPVSSLLRTEAFF TRBJ1-1 TRBV18
CASSAGSNQPQHF TRBJ1-5 TRBV10-2
CASSVGTVKNSPLHF TRBJ1-6 TRBV5-1
CASSSPGDGVYGYTF TRBJ1-2 TRBV19
CASSFTVDRDRPGYTF TRBJ1-2 TRBV7-9
CASSELGQGARNTIYF TRBJ1-3 TRBV2
CASSLMTQYSNQPQHF TRBJ1-5 TRBV5-5
CASSPRVTDTQYF TRBJ2-3 TRBV5-6
CASSYSFENNEQFF TRBJ2-1 TRBV6-2/TRBV6-3
CASSLGGGGSALHF TRBJ1-6 TRBV5-4
CAWGWDRSYEQYF TRBJ2-7 TRBV30
CASSSSGQGYGNTIYF TRBJ1-3 TRBV28
CASSPDSRFYEQYF TRBJ2-7 TRBV5-1
CSVVSGGNTEAFF TRBJ1-1 TRBV29-1
CASSLSTGGQETQYF TRBJ2-5 TRBV5-6
CASSLDAGGGSPLHF TRBJ1-6 TRBV7-2